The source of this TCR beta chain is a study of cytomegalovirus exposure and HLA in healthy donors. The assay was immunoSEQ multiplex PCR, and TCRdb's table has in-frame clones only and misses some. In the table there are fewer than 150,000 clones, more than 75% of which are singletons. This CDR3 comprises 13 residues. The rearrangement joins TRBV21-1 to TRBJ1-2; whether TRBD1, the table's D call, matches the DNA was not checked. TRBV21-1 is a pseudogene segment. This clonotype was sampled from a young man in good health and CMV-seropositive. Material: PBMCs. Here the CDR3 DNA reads TGTGCCAGCAGCATTCCAACAGGGTTTGGCTACACCTTC. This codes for CASSIPTGFGYTF.